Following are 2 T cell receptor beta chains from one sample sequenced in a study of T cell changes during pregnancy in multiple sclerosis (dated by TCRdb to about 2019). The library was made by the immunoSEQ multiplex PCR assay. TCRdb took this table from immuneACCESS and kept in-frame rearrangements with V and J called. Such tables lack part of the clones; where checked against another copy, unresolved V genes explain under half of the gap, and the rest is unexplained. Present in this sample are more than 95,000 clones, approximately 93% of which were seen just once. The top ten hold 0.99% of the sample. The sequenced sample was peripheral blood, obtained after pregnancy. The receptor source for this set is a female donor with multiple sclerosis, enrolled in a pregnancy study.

The CDR3 bases are TGTGCCAGCAGCTTAGCTCGGACTAGCTCTGAGCAGTTCTTC. This sequence encodes CASSLARTSSEQFF. This chain uses TRBV13 with TRBJ2-1; TRBD2 aligns across 8 bases. The CDR3 length is 14 residues. Trimming removed 1 base from V and 9 bases from J; junction bases left unmatched: 5. Germline-derived CDR1 and CDR2 are PRHDT and FYEKMQ (reference sequence).

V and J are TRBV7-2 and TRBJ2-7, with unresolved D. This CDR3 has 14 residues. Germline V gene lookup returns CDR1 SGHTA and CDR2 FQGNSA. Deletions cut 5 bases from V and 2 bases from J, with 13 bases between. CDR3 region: CASSPLNSAYEQYF. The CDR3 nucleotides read TGTGCCAGCAGCCCCCTGAACAGTGCCTACGAGCAGTACTTC.